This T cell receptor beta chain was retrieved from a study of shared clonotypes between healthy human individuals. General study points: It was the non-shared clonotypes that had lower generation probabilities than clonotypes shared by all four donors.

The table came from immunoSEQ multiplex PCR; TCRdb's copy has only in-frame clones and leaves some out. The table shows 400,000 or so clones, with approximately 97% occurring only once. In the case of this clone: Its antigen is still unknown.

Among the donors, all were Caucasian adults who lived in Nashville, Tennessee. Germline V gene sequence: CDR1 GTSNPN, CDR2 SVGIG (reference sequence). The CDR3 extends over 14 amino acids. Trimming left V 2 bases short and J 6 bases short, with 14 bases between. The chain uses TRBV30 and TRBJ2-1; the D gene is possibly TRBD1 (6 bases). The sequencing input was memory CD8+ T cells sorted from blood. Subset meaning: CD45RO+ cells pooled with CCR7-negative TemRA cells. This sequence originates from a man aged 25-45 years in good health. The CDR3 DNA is TGTGCCTGGAGTCAGGGGTCTTCTTTCAATGAGCAGTTCTTC. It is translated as CAWSQGSSFNEQFF.